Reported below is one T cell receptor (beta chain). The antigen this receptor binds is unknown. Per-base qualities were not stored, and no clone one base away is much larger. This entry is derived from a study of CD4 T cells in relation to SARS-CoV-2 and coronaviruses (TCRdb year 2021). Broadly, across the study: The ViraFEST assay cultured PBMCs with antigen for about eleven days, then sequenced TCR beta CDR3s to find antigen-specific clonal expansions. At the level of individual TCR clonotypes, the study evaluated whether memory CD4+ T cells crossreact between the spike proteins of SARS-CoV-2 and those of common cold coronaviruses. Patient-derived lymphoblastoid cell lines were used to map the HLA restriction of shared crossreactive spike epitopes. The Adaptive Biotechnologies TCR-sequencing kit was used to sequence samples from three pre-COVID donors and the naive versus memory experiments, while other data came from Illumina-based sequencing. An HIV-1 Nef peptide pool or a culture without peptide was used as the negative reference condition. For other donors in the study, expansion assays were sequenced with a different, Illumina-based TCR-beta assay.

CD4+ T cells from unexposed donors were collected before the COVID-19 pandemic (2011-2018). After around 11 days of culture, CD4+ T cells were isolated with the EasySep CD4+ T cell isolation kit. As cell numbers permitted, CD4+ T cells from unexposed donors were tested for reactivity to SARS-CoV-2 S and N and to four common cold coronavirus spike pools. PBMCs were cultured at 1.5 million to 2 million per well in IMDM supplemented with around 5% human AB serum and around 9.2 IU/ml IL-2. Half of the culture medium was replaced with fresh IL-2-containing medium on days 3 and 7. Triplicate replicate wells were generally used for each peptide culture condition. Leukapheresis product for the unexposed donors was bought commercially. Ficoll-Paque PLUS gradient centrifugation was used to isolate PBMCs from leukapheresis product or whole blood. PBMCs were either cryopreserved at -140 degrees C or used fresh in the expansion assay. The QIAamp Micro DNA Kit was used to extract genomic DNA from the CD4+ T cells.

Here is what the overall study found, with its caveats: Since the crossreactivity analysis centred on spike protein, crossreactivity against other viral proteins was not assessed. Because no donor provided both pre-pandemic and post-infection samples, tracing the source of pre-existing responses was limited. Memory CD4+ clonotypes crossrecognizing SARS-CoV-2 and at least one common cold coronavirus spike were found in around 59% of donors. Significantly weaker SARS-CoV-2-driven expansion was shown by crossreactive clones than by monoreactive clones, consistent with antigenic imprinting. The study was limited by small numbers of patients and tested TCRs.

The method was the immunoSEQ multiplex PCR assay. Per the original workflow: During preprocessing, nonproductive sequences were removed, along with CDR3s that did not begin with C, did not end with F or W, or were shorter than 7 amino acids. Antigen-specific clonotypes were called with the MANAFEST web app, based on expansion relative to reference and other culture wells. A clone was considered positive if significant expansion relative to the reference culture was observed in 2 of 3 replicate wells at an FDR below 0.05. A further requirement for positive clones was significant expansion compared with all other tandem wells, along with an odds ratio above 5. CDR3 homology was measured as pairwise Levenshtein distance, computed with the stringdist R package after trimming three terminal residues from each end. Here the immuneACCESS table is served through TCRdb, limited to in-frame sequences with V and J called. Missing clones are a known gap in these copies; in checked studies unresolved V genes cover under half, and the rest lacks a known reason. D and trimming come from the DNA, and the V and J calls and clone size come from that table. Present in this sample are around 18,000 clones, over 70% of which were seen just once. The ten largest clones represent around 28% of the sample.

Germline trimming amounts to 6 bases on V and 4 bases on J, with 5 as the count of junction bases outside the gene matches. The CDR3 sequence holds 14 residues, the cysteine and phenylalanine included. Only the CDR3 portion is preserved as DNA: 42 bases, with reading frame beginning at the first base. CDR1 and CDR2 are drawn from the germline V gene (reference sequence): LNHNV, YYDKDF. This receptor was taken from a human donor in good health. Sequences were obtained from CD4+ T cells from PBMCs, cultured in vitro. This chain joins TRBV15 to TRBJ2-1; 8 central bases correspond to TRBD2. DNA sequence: TGTGCCACCAGAGCGGGGGTTACTTACAATGAGCAGTTCTTC. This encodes CATRAGVTYNEQFF.